This T cell receptor (beta chain) was recorded in a study of shared clonotypes between healthy human individuals. Only CD45RO-negative cells positively selected for CCR7 counted as naive CD8 cells, so terminally differentiated effector memory CD45RA+ cells were excluded. Only in-frame clones appear in the TCRdb table, and some are missing; sequencing was by immunoSEQ multiplex PCR. The sample records hundreds of thousands of clones, roughly nine tenths being singletons. The CDR3 extends over 15 amino acids. Trimming removed 5 bases from V and 3 bases from J; junction bases left unmatched: 7. CDR1 is SEHNR and CDR2 is FQNEAQ in the germline V gene (reference sequence).

The sequencing input was naive CD8+ T cells sorted from blood. The chain links TRBV7-9 to TRBJ1-1, with 9 nucleotides matching TRBD1. This sequence was found in a man younger than 40 in good health. The CDR3 reads CASSTRDRADTEAFF. For the CDR3, the DNA is TGTGCCAGCAGCACGCGGGACAGGGCGGACACTGAAGCTTTCTTT.